Presented here are 15 T cell receptor beta chains from one specimen sequenced in a study of shared clonotypes between healthy human individuals. The data were produced by immunoSEQ multiplex PCR, yet TCRdb's version contains in-frame clones alone and is incomplete. This sample has some 690,000 clones, with 90% found just once. Sequencing input: memory CD8+ T cells from PBMCs. Subset denoted: CD45RO+ cells pooled with CCR7-negative TemRA cells. All receptors derive from a man younger than 30 in good health. Some clones in this sample may be carry-over from other donors' samples.

The rearrangement uses TRBV9 and TRBJ1-5, with a tentative D call TRBD1 (5 bases). V was trimmed by 3 bases and J by 6 bases, leaving 16 bases between them. The germline gives CDR1 SGDLS, CDR2 YYNGEE. This CDR3 region has 15 residues. The CDR3 DNA reads TGTGCCAGCAGCGCTGGAGGGGAAAGGAGTCAGCCCCAGCATTTT. This encodes CASSAGGERSQPQHF. Together with reference TRBV9 and TRBJ1-5, the CDR3 gives the full variable domain: DSGVTQTPKHLITATGQRVTLRCSPRSGDLSVYWYQQSLDQGLQFLIQYYNGEERAKGNILERFSAQQFPDLHSELNLSSLELGDSALYFCASSAGGERSQPQHFGDGTRLSIL.

The chain joins TRBV4-1 to TRBJ1-2; unclear D gene. Germline CDR1 MGHRA, CDR2 YSYEKL. The CDR3 runs 15 residues. V was shortened by 1 base and J by 7 bases, with 16 bases between the two germline ends. The chain's CDR3 is CASSQALAPTRGYTF. CDR3 bases: TGCGCCAGCAGCCAAGCCCTAGCCCCGACTCGTGGCTACACCTTC.

CDR3 coding DNA: TGTGCCAGCTCGCTAGCGCCGAACACCGGGGAGCTGTTTTTT. Its protein product is CASSLAPNTGELFF. The chain couples TRBV6-4 to TRBJ2-2; a possible D gene is TRBD2 (6 bases). The germline gives CDR1 MRHNA, CDR2 SNTAGT. The CDR3 is 14 amino acids. V lost 8 bases, J lost 0 bases, and 10 bases lay in between.

This chain uses TRBV29-1 with TRBJ2-7; 12 positions match TRBD2. The CDR3 loop spans 17 amino acids. CDR1 and CDR2 from the germline V gene are SQVTM and ANQGSEA. V lost 3 bases to trimming and J lost 0 bases; unmatched junction nucleotides: 9. The CDR3 protein is CSVEGLAGKLNSYEQYF. The CDR3 DNA is TGCAGCGTTGAGGGACTAGCGGGCAAATTAAACTCCTACGAGCAGTACTTC.

In this sample, this clone turned up a few times. The chain links TRBV14 to TRBJ1-5; TRBD1 might be the D (5 bases). With 1 base removed from V and 5 bases from J, the gap between germline ends came to 9 bases. Germline V gene data show CDR1 as SGHDN and CDR2 as FVKESK. CDR3 length: 14 amino acids. CDR3 in DNA: TGTGCCAGCAGCCAAGTGACAGTGCATCAGCCCCAGCATTTT. Residues: CASSQVTVHQPQHF.

The chain uses TRBV4-2 and TRBJ2-7; 7 bases fit TRBD2. Germline V gene lookup returns CDR1 LGHNA and CDR2 YNFKEQ. The trim removed 7 bases at V and 6 bases at J, leaving 12 bases unmatched. The length of the CDR3 is 14 residues. CDR3 sequence: CASTGGGSLGEQYF. CDR3 bases: TGTGCCAGCACCGGCGGCGGGAGCCTGGGCGAGCAGTACTTC.

The chain employs TRBV4-3 and TRBJ2-7, with D possibly being TRBD1 (5 bases). The germline V gene has CDR1 LGHNA and CDR2 YSLEER. V gave up 4 bases and J gave up 5 bases, with 15 bases separating them. The CDR3 length is 14 residues. The CDR3 nucleotides are TGCGCCAGCAGCCCCTCCAGGGTACCCAACGAGCAGTACTTC. It specifies CASSPSRVPNEQYF.

CDR3 residues: CASSSPRPYEQYF. The DNA of the CDR3 is TGTGCCAGCAGCTCCCCTCGACCCTACGAGCAGTACTTC. This rearrangement joins TRBV7-9 to TRBJ2-7, with D uncertain. The CDR3 runs 13 residues. Germline V lookup: CDR1 SEHNR, CDR2 FQNEAQ (reference sequence). The V end lost 4 bases, the J end lost 2 bases, and 9 bases lay between the germline ends.

The chain carries TRBV9 and TRBJ1-5, with 10 positions matching TRBD1. Germline V lookup: CDR1 SGDLS, CDR2 YYNGEE. V trimming: 4 bases; J trimming: 7 bases; junction bases outside the gene matches: 5. This CDR3 region has 14 residues. CDR3 sequence (DNA): TGTGCCAGCAGCCACGGACAGGGGGGACAGCCCCAGCATTTT. Protein product: CASSHGQGGQPQHF. The full variable domain, with the rest looked up from reference TRBV9 and TRBJ1-5, is DSGVTQTPKHLITATGQRVTLRCSPRSGDLSVYWYQQSLDQGLQFLIQYYNGEERAKGNILERFSAQQFPDLHSELNLSSLELGDSALYFCASSHGQGGQPQHFGDGTRLSIL.

This CDR3 is CASGSGLATYNEQFF. The CDR3 coding sequence is TGCGCCAGCGGTAGTGGCCTAGCGACCTACAATGAGCAGTTCTTC. The rearrangement uses TRBV10-2 and TRBJ2-1; possible D gene TRBD2, 6 bases. This CDR3 has 15 amino acids. Germline CDR1 and CDR2: WSHSY and SAAADI. The V and J ends lost 8 bases and 2 bases respectively, with 16 bases between them.

Note on this clone: The same CDR3 can be traced to other DNA sequences in this sample. The chain combines TRBV27 with TRBJ2-7, with D maybe TRBD2 (5 bases). With 2 bases removed from V and 3 bases from J, the gap between germline ends came to 8 bases. From germline, CDR1 is MNHEY and CDR2 SMNVEV (reference sequence). The CDR3 consists of 13 residues. CDR3 nucleotides: TGTGCCAGCAGTTTAGGCGGGCTCTACGAGCAGTACTTC. Amino acid sequence: CASSLGGLYEQYF.

V is TRBV9 and J is TRBJ2-6; unclear D gene. The germline gives CDR1 SGDLS, CDR2 YYNGEE. Deletions cut 3 bases from V and 0 bases from J, with 16 bases between. There are 18 residues in the CDR3. CDR3 residues: CASSALESVGSGANVLTF. The CDR3 nucleotides are TGTGCCAGCAGCGCCCTAGAATCGGTGGGCTCTGGGGCCAACGTCCTGACTTTC. Based on the CDR3 plus reference TRBV9 and TRBJ2-6, the full variable domain is DSGVTQTPKHLITATGQRVTLRCSPRSGDLSVYWYQQSLDQGLQFLIQYYNGEERAKGNILERFSAQQFPDLHSELNLSSLELGDSALYFCASSALESVGSGANVLTFGAGSRLTVL.

V usage is TRBV7-9 and J usage is TRBJ2-7; D possibly corresponds to TRBD2 (5 bases). The germline V and J ends were trimmed by 2 bases and 1 base, with 9 bases remaining between them. The germline V gene has CDR1 SEHNR and CDR2 FQNEAQ (reference sequence). This CDR3 region has 14 residues. CDR3 nucleotides: TGTGCCAGCAGCTTATCCACTAGTTCCTACGAGCAGTACTTC. Amino acid sequence: CASSLSTSSYEQYF.

The gene calls are TRBV30 and TRBJ1-2; a possible D gene is TRBD1 (5 bases). In germline, CDR1 is GTSNPN, CDR2 SVGIG (reference sequence). The CDR3 covers 13 residues. Trimming pared 3 bases from V and 4 bases from J, leaving 12 bases between. CDR3 loop: CAWSQGRTYGYTF. The CDR3, as DNA: TGTGCCTGGAGCCAGGGTAGAACCTATGGCTACACCTTC.

The J gene is TRBJ2-3, the V gene TRBV11-2, with 12 positions matching TRBD2. Germline CDR1 and CDR2: SGHAT and FQNNGV. J lost 6 bases, V lost 4 bases, and 8 bases had no gene match. The CDR3 consists of 16 residues. CDR3 sequence (DNA): TGTGCCAGCAGCTCCTGGACTAGCGGGATTTCGGATACGCAGTATTTT. Protein sequence: CASSSWTSGISDTQYF.